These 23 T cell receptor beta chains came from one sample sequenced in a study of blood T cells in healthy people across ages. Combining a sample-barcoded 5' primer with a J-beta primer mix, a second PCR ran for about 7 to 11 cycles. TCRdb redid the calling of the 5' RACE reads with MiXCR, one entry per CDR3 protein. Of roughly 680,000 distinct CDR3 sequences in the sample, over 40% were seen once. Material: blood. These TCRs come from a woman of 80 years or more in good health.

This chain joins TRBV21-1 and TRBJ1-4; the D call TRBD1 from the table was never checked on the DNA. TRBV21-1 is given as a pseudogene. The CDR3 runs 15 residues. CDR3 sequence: CASSKYRLWVEKLFF. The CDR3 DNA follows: TGTGCCAGCAGCAAATACAGGCTTTGGGTTGAAAAACTGTTTTTT.

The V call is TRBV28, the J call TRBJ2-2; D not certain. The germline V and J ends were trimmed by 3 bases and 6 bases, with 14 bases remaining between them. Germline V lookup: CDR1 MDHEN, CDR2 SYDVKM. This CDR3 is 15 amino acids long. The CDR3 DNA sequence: TGTGCCAGCAGTTTCGTGGCGAGAAGATCCGGGGAGCTGTTTTTT. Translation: CASSFVARRSGELFF. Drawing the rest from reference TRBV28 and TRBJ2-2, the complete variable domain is DVKVTQSSRYLVKRTGEKVFLECVQDMDHENMFWYRQDPGLGLRLIYFSYDVKMKEKGDIPEGYSVSREKKERFSLILESASTNQTSMYLCASSFVARRSGELFFGEGSRLTVL.

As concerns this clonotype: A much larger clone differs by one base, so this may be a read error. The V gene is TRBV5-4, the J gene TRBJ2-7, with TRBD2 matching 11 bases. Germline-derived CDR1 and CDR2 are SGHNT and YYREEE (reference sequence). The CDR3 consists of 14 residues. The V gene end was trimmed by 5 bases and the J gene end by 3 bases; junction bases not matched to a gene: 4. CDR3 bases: TGTGCCAGCAGTCCTAGCGGGGGGTACTACGAGCAGTACTTC. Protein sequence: CASSPSGGYYEQYF.

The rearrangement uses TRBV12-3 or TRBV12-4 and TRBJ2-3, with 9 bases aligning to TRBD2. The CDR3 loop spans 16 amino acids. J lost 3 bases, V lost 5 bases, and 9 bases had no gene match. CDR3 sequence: CASSKRLAVRTDTQYF. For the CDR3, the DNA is TGTGCCAGCAGTAAAAGACTAGCGGTGAGAACAGATACGCAGTATTTT.

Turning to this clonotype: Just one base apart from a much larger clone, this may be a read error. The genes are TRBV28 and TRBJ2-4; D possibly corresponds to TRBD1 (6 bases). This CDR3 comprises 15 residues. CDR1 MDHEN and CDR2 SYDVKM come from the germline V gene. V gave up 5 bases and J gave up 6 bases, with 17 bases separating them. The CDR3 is CASSPQPGVGNIQYF. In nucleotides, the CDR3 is TGTGCCAGCAGTCCCCAACCAGGGGTTGGAAACATTCAGTACTTC.

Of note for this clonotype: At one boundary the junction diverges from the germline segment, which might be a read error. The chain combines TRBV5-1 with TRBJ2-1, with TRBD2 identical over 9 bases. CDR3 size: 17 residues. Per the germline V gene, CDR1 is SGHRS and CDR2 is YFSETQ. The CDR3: CDSSFDGSGGTYSEQFF. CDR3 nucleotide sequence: TGCGACAGCAGCTTCGACGGGAGCGGGGGGACATACAGTGAGCAGTTCTTC.

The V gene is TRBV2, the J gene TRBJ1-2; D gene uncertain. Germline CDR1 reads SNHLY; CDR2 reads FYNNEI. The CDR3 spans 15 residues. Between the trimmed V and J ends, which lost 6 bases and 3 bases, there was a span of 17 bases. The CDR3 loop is CASSQVALFDYGYTF. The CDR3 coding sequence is TGTGCCAGCAGCCAGGTTGCCCTTTTCGACTATGGCTACACCTTC.

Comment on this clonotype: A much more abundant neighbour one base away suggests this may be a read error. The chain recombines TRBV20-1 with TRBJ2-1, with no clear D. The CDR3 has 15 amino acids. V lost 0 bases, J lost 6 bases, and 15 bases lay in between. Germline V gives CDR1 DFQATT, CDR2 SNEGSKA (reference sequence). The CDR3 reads CSARDHRTTSNEQFF. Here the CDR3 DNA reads TGCAGTGCTAGAGACCATCGGACGACGAGCAATGAGCAGTTCTTC.

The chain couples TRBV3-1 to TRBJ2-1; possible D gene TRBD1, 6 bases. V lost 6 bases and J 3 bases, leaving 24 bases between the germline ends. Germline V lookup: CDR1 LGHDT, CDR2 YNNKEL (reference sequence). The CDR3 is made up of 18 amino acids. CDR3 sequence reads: CASRPHRIQGSNYNEQFF. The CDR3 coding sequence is TGTGCCAGCAGACCACACCGTATACAGGGATCCAACTACAATGAGCAGTTCTTC.

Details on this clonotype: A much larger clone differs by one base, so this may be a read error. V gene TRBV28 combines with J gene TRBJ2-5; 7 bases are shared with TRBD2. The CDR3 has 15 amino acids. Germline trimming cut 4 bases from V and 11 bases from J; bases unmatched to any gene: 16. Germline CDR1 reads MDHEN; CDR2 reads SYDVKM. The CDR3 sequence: CASSSPTSVDNEQYF. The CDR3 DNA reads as TGTGCCAGCAGTTCACCAACTAGCGTAGACAATGAGCAGTACTTC.

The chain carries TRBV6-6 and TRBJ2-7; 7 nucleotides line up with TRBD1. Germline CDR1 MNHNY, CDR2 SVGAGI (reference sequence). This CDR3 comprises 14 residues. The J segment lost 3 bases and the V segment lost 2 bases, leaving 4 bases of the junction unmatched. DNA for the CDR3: TGTGCCAGCAGTTACAGGGACAGCATCTACGAGCAGTACTTC. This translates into CASSYRDSIYEQYF.

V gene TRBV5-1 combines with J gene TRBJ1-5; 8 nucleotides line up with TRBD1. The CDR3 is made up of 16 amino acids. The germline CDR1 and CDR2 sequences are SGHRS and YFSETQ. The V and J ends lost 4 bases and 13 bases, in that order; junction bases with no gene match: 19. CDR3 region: CASSEETGQGLVSQHF. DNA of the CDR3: TGCGCCAGCAGCGAAGAAACAGGACAGGGTTTAGTTTCTCAGCATTTT.

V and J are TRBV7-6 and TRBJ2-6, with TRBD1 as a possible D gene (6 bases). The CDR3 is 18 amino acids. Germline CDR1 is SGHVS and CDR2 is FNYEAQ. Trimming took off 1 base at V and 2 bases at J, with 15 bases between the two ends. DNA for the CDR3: TGTGCCAGCAGCTTAGGAGGACAGTCTCTCCCTGGGGCCAACGTCCTGACTTTC. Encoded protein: CASSLGGQSLPGANVLTF.

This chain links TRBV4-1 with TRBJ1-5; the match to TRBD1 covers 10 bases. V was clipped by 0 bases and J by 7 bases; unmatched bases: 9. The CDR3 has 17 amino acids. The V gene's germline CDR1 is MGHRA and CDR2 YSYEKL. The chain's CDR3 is CASSQDRGQGTGQPQHF. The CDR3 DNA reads TGCGCCAGCAGCCAAGATCGGGGACAGGGGACAGGGCAGCCCCAGCATTTT.

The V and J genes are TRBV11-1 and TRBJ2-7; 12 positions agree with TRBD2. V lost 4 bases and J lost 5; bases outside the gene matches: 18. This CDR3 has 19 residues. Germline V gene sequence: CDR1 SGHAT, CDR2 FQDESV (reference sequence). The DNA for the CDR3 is TGTGCCAGCAGCTCTAGCGTGGCTAGCGGGGGGGCCTGGAGGAACGAGCAGTACTTC. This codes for CASSSSVASGGAWRNEQYF.

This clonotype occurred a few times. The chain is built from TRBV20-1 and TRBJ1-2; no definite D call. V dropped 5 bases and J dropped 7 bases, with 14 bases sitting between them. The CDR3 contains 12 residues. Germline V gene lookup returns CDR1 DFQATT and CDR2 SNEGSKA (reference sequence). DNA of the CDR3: TGCAGTGCTCCGACCCCCACGCTTGGCTACACCTTC. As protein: CSAPTPTLGYTF.

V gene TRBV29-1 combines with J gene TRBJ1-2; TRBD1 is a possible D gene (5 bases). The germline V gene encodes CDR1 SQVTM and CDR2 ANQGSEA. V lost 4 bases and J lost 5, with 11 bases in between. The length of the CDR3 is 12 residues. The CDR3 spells CSVGGWWYGYTF. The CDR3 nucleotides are TGCAGCGTTGGGGGGTGGTGGTATGGCTACACCTTC. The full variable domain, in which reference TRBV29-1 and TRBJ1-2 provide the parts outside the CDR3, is SAVISQKPSRDICQRGTSLTIQCQVDSQVTMMFWYRQQPGQSLTLIATANQGSEATYESGFVIDKFPISRPNLTFSTLTVSNMSPEDSSIYLCSVGGWWYGYTFGSGTRLTVV.

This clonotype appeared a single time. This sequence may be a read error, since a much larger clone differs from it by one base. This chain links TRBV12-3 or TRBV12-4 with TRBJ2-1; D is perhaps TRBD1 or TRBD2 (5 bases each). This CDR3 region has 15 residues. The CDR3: CACSFVGARNNEQFF. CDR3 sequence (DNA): TGTGCCTGCAGTTTCGTCGGGGCTAGAAACAATGAGCAGTTCTTC.

CDR3 sequence reads: CASSQARPIGIGGNEQYF. The CDR3, as DNA: TGCGCCAGCAGCCAAGCACGCCCTATCGGAATTGGGGGCAATGAGCAGTACTTC. The chain joins TRBV4-1 to TRBJ2-5, with TRBD1 as a possible D gene (6 bases). Trimming removed 1 base at V and 11 bases at J, with 29 bases between. CDR1 and CDR2 (germline): MGHRA, YSYEKL. This CDR3 is 18 amino acids long.

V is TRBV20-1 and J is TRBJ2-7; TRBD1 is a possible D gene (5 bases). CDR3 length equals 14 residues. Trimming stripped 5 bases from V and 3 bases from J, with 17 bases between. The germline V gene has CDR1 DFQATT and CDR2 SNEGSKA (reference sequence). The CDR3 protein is CSALHRTAYYEQYF. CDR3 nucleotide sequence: TGCAGTGCTTTACACAGGACGGCCTACTACGAGCAGTACTTC.

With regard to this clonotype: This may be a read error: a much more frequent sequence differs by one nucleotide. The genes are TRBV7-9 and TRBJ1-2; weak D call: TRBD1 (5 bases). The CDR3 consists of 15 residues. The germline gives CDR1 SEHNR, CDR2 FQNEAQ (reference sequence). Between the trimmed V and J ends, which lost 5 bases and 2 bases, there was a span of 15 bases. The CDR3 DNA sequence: TGTGCCAGCAGCCGAGTCGCCGGGGGAAACTATGGCTACACCTTC. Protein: CASSRVAGGNYGYTF.

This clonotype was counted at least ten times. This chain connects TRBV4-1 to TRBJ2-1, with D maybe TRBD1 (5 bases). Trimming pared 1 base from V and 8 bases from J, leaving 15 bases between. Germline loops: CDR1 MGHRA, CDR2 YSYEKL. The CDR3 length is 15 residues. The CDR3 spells CASSQGALFRDEQFF. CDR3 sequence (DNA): TGCGCCAGCAGCCAAGGGGCTCTTTTCAGGGATGAGCAGTTCTTC.

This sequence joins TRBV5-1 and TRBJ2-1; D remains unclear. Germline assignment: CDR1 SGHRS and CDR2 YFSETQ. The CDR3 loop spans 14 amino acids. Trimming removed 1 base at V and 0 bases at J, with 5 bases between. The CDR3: CASSLFLSYNEQFF. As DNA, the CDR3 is TGCGCCAGCAGCTTGTTCCTCTCCTACAATGAGCAGTTCTTC.